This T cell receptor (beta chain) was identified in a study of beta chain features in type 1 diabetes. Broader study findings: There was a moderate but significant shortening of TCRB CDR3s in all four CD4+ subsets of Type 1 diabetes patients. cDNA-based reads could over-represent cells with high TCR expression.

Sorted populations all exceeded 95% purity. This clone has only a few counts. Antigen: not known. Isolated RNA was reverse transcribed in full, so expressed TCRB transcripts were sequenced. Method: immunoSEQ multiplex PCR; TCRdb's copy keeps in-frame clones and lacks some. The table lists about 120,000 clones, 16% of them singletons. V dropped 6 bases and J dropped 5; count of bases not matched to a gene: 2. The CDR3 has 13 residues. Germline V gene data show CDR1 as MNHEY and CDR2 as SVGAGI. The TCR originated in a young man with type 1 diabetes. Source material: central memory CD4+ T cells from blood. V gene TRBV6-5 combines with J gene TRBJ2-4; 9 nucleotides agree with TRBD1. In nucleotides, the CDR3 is TGTGCCAGCAGGGACAGGGGTCAAAACATTCAGTACTTC. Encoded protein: CASRDRGQNIQYF.